This TCR beta chain was captured in a study of T cell clonality in common variable immunodeficiency. Regarding the study as a whole: CVID patient heterogeneity limited repertoire-clinical complication correlations. Shared TCRbeta clones were fewer between CVID subjects than controls.

Heparinized whole blood, 5 to 8 ml, came from each donor. Germline trimming cut 3 bases from V and 4 bases from J; bases unmatched to any gene: 6. Looked up from germline, CDR1 is GTSNPN and CDR2 is SVGIG (reference sequence). This CDR3 is 15 amino acids long. Assay: immunoSEQ multiplex PCR; the TCRdb copy retains only in-frame clones and omits some. The sample shows about 42,000 clones, none of them appearing just once. This clone was counted at least ten times. The antigen is not known. Read sequence stops 3 residues before the CDR3 end, and the germline J gene provides the missing end. The specimen was peripheral blood mononuclear cells. The source is a person aged 18 to 70 in good health. The chain couples TRBV30 to TRBJ1-6; 7 nucleotides line up with TRBD1. Partial CDR3 DNA: TGTGCCTGGAGCCCTCCAGGGGGTTATAATTCACCC. It yields the protein CAWSPPGGYNSP. The full CDR3 reads CAWSPPGGYNSPLHF. Full variable domain (missing parts from reference TRBV30 and TRBJ1-6): SQTIHQWPATLVQPVGSPLSLECTVEGTSNPNLYWYRQAAGRGLQLLFYSVGIGQISSEVPQNLSASRPQDRQFILSSKKLLLSDSGFYLCAWSPPGGYNSPLHFGNGTRLTVT.